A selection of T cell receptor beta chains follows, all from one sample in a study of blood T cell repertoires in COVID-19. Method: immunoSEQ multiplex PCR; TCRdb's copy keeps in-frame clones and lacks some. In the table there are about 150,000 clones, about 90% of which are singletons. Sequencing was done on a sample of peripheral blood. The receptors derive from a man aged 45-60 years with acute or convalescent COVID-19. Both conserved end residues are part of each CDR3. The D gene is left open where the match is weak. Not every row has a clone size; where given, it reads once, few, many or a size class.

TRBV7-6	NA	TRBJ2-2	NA	CASSLSGANTGELFF	TGTGCCAGCAGCTTAAGCGGTGCGAACACCGGGGAGCTGTTTTTT
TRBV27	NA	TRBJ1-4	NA	CASWVERLGQEKLFF	TGTGCCAGTTGGGTTGAAAGGCTGGGGCAAGAAAAACTGTTTTTT
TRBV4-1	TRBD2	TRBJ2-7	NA	CASSPGLAGGWEQYF	TGCGCCAGCAGCCCAGGACTAGCGGGAGGGTGGGAGCAGTACTTC
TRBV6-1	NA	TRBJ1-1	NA	CASSEHLNTEAFF	TGTGCCAGCAGTGAACATTTGAACACTGAAGCTTTCTTT
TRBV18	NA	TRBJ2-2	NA	CASSPRRAGELFF	TGTGCCAGCTCACCGCGTAGAGCCGGGGAGCTGTTTTTT
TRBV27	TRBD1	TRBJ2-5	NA	CASRLQGTQETQYF	TGTGCCAGCAGGCTACAGGGGACCCAAGAGACCCAGTACTTC
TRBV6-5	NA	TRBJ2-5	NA	CASTPPGQKETQYF	TGTGCCAGCACCCCCCCAGGACAGAAAGAGACCCAGTACTTC
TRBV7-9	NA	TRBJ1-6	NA	CASSLKGQGSPLHF	TGTGCCAGCAGCTTAAAGGGGCAGGGATCACCCCTCCACTTT
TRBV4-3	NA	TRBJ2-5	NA	CASSQDRGAQETQYF	TGCGCCAGCAGCCAAGACCGGGGGGCGCAAGAGACCCAGTACTTC
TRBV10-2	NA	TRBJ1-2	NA	CASSEGQSYGYTF	TGCGCCAGCAGTGAGGGACAGAGCTATGGCTACACCTTC
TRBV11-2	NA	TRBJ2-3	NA	CASSFLRDRDTQYF	TGTGCCAGCAGCTTCCTCCGGGATAGAGATACGCAGTATTTT
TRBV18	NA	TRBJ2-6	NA	CASSPAGGLGGANVLTF	TGTGCCAGCTCACCTGCCGGGGGGCTTGGTGGGGCCAACGTCCTGACTTTC
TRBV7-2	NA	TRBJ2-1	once	CASSLGPPNEQFF	TGTGCCAGCAGCTTAGGGCCTCCCAATGAGCAGTTCTTC
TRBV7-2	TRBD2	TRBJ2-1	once	CASSLELAGGLGEQFF	TGTGCCAGCAGCTTAGAACTAGCGGGAGGCCTCGGTGAGCAGTTCTTC
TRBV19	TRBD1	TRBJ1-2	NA	CASSKDRVSMPLYGYTF	TGTGCCAGTAGTAAAGACAGGGTGTCTATGCCCCTCTATGGCTACACCTTC
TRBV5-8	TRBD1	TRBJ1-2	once	CASSKRGSAGGYGYTF	TGTGCCAGCAGCAAACGCGGGTCCGCAGGGGGGTATGGCTACACCTTC
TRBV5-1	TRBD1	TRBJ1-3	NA	CASSARTGSSPGNTIYF	TGCGCCAGCAGCGCAAGGACAGGGTCGTCGCCAGGAAACACCATATATTTT
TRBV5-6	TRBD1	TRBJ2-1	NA	CASSDSDRVYNEQFF	TGTGCCAGCAGCGACAGCGACAGGGTGTATAATGAGCAGTTCTTC
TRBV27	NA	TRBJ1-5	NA	CASSLSSGGQPQHF	TGTGCCAGCAGTTTATCGTCCGGGGGGCAGCCCCAGCATTTT
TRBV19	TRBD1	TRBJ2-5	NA	CASTQGDRGRETQYF	TGTGCCAGTACCCAAGGGGACAGGGGACGGGAGACCCAGTACTTC
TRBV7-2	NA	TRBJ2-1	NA	CASSLESSDYNEQFF	TGTGCCAGCAGCTTAGAGAGTAGCGACTACAATGAGCAGTTCTTC
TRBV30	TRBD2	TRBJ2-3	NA	CAWSVGAGGRDTQYF	TGTGCCTGGAGTGTAGGAGCGGGGGGGAGAGATACGCAGTATTTT
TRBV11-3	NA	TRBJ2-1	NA	CASSLDRDYNEQFF	TGTGCCAGCAGCTTAGATCGGGACTACAATGAGCAGTTCTTC
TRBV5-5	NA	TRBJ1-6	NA	CASKQPGAGMGSPLHF	TGTGCCAGCAAACAGCCAGGGGCCGGAATGGGTTCACCCCTCCACTTT
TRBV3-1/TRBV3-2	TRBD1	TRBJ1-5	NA	CASSRPKGADNQPQHF	TGTGCCAGCAGCCGACCGAAGGGGGCCGACAATCAGCCCCAGCATTTT
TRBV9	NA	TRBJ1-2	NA	CASSPTGTRNNYGYTF	TGTGCCAGCAGCCCAACCGGGACAAGAAACAACTATGGCTACACCTTC
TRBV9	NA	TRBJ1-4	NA	CASSVGTLDEKLFF	TGTGCCAGCAGCGTAGGGACACTTGATGAAAAACTGTTTTTT
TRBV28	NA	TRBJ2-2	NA	CASSLTSRENTGELFF	TGTGCCAGCAGTCTAACGTCCAGGGAGAACACCGGGGAGCTGTTTTTT
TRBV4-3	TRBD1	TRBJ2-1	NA	CASSQNRGVGNEQFF	TGCGCCAGCAGCCAAAACAGGGGAGTGGGCAATGAGCAGTTCTTC